The TCR beta chain described here comes from a study of CD8+ T cells in alopecia areata. Study conclusions and caveats: Scalp sample sequencing also detects resident alphabeta T cells of normal skin.

Using a FACSAria, the CD4+ and CD8+ T cells were sorted from the PBMCs. The CDR3 extends over 13 amino acids. CDR1 and CDR2 (germline): SQVTM, ANQGSEA. V lost 3 bases to trimming and J lost 3 bases, with 10 bases between them. After isolation, RNA underwent reverse transcription to generate cDNA as the sequencing template. Measured with immunoSEQ multiplex PCR; TCRdb has only the in-frame clones, and not every one. The sample includes 200,000 to 250,000 clones, 57% of them seen just once. A single count supports this clone. As yet, its antigen is unknown. The genes are TRBV29-1 and TRBJ2-3; unclear D gene. The material sequenced was CD4+ T cells sorted from blood, taken at week 0. The sequence came from a human donor with alopecia areata. CDR3 amino acids: CSVDGRFTDTQYF. DNA for the CDR3: TGCAGCGTTGACGGGCGGTTTACAGATACGCAGTATTTT.